The 28 T cell receptor beta chains in this list originate from one sample, sequenced in a study of identical twins (dated by TCRdb to 2016 to 2018). The method was 5' RACE. Sequencing instrument: Illumina HiSeq 2000. Starting from the raw public reads, TCRdb applied fastp trimming at Q25, assembled clones with MiXCR and retained in-frame beta chains. Each CDR3 protein gets just one entry, which takes the most common genes and DNA from the rows behind it. This sample lists about 340,000 distinct CDR3 sequences; about 9% were detected once. Roughly 9% of the sample lies in the top ten. The specimen sequenced was naive T cells sorted from blood. This specimen's cell subset or site label, interpreted: cells isolated with a human naive T-cell isolation kit. The source of these receptors is a woman in her 50s in good health.

This clonotype was seen only a few times. The V and J genes are TRBV20-1 and TRBJ2-3; D assignment may be TRBD1 or TRBD2 (5 bases each). CDR1 and CDR2 from the germline V gene are DFQATT and SNEGSKA (reference sequence). This CDR3 spans 16 amino acids. V was cut by 0 bases and J by 7 bases, with 20 bases left in between. The CDR3 bases are TGCAGTGCTAGAGATCCTTGGGGACCCCAGGATTATACGCAGTATTTT. Translated: CSARDPWGPQDYTQYF.

This chain uses TRBV2 with TRBJ2-5; D call uncertain. The CDR3 runs to 15 residues. The germline V gene has CDR1 SNHLY and CDR2 FYNNEI. V shed 2 bases and J shed 1 base, with 11 bases lying between them. The CDR3 DNA follows: TGTGCCAGCAGTGAACCCAAGGTCTCCCAAGAGACCCAGTACTTC. Residues: CASSEPKVSQETQYF.

This clonotype was recorded at least ten times. The rearrangement uses TRBV20-1 and TRBJ1-2, with D perhaps TRBD1 (5 bases). Germline values: CDR1 DFQATT, CDR2 SNEGSKA (reference sequence). This CDR3 contains 14 residues. V was trimmed by 4 bases and J by 4 bases, leaving 16 bases between them. The CDR3 DNA reads as TGCAGTGCTATAGACGACAGAACCATCTATGGCTACACCTTC. Translation gives CSAIDDRTIYGYTF.

A few counts support this clonotype. The rearrangement links TRBV5-4 to TRBJ2-3; D unresolved. Deletions cut 7 bases from V and 9 bases from J, with 21 bases between. The CDR3 length is 14 residues. The germline V gene encodes CDR1 SGHNT and CDR2 YYREEE (reference sequence). The CDR3 region is CASATSLGIRTQYF. The CDR3 nucleotides are TGTGCCAGCGCCACTTCGCTAGGGATCCGAACGCAGTATTTT.

This clonotype showed up just a few times. The chain uses TRBV9 and TRBJ2-1, with D tentatively TRBD2 (6 bases). V shed 0 bases and J shed 8 bases, with 12 bases lying between them. CDR3 size: 14 residues. Germline CDR1 and CDR2: SGDLS and YYNGEE. The CDR3 region is CASSVGSRDYEQFF. Here the CDR3 DNA reads TGTGCCAGCAGCGTAGGGTCCAGGGACTATGAGCAGTTCTTC. Full variable domain (remainder filled in from reference TRBV9 and TRBJ2-1): DSGVTQTPKHLITATGQRVTLRCSPRSGDLSVYWYQQSLDQGLQFLIQYYNGEERAKGNILERFSAQQFPDLHSELNLSSLELGDSALYFCASSVGSRDYEQFFGPGTRLTVL.

V is TRBV29-1 and J is TRBJ1-1, with a possible D match to TRBD1 (5 bases). Germline CDR1 SQVTM, CDR2 ANQGSEA. Trimming removed 4 bases at V and 1 base at J, with 10 bases between. The CDR3 has 13 amino acids. CDR3 in DNA: TGCAGCGTTGGACGGGGGGGGAACACTGAAGCTTTCTTT. It specifies CSVGRGGNTEAFF.

This clonotype was found many times. This sequence joins TRBV12-3 or TRBV12-4 and TRBJ2-2, with D maybe TRBD1 (5 bases). V dropped 3 bases and J dropped 7 bases, with 9 bases sitting between them. The CDR3 is 13 amino acids. DNA of the CDR3: TGTGCCAGCAGTTTCCCAGGGAACGGGGAGCTGTTTTTT. This gives the protein CASSFPGNGELFF.

This clonotype was seen more than once but under ten times. J is TRBJ1-4 and V is TRBV12-3 or TRBV12-4; 9 bases are a match to TRBD1. The V gene end was trimmed by 5 bases and the J gene end by 8 bases; junction bases not matched to a gene: 6. This CDR3 is built from 14 residues. The CDR3 coding sequence is TGTGCCAGCAGTCCCCCCGGACAGGGGGAAAAACTGTTTTTT. Protein product: CASSPPGQGEKLFF.

This clonotype turned up a few times. The CDR3: CASSQGSDTQYF. The CDR3 DNA is TGTGCCAGCAGCCAAGGTTCGGATACGCAGTATTTT. V and J are TRBV3-1 and TRBJ2-3; D is uncertain. Trimming pared 1 base from V and 6 bases from J, leaving 5 bases between. The CDR3 is 12 amino acids. In germline, CDR1 is LGHDT, CDR2 YNNKEL (reference sequence).

This clonotype showed up many times. The gene calls are TRBV29-1 and TRBJ2-7; a possible D gene is TRBD1 (6 bases). In germline, CDR1 is SQVTM, CDR2 ANQGSEA. The CDR3 covers 11 residues. V was pared by 5 bases and J by 6 bases, with 11 bases between. CDR3 sequence reads: CSVHTGIEQYF. In DNA form, the CDR3 reads TGCAGCGTTCATACAGGGATCGAGCAGTACTTC.

This clonotype was recorded a few times. This chain uses TRBV27 with TRBJ2-6; D is ambiguous. CDR1 is MNHEY, CDR2 SMNVEV, per germline (reference sequence). The CDR3 has 15 amino acids. Trimming took off 8 bases at V and 1 base at J, with 12 bases between the two ends. CDR3 residues: CASGPVVSGANVLTF. The CDR3 DNA follows: TGTGCCAGCGGCCCGGTGGTATCTGGGGCCAACGTCCTGACTTTC.

The CDR3 bases are TGTGCCAGCAGTCTCTATAGGGAGGGCCCCTACAATGAGCAGTTCTTC. Its translation is CASSLYREGPYNEQFF. J is TRBJ2-1 and V is TRBV27; 7 positions agree with TRBD2. J gave up 2 bases and V 5 bases, and 9 bases lay outside the gene matches. Germline CDR1 reads MNHEY; CDR2 reads SMNVEV (reference sequence). CDR3 length equals 16 residues.

This clonotype showed up just a few times. The CDR3 loop reads CASSDFVTDTQYF. In nucleotides, the CDR3 is TGTGCCAGCAGTGACTTTGTCACAGATACGCAGTATTTT. The chain employs TRBV2 and TRBJ2-3; D call uncertain. V lost 3 bases, J lost 2 bases, and 6 bases lay in between. The CDR3 contains 13 residues. Per germline, CDR1 SNHLY and CDR2 FYNNEI.

The V call is TRBV2, the J call TRBJ1-1, with D maybe TRBD1 (5 bases). This CDR3 is 12 amino acids long. Trimming removed 4 bases from V and 7 bases from J, with 10 bases in between. Per the germline V gene, CDR1 is SNHLY and CDR2 is FYNNEI. CDR3 sequence reads: CASSVRGGEAFF. As DNA, the CDR3 is TGTGCCAGCAGTGTTCGGGGGGGTGAAGCTTTCTTT. The entire variable domain, with the rest obtained from reference TRBV2 and TRBJ1-1, is as follows: EPEVTQTPSHQVTQMGQEVILRCVPISNHLYFYWYRQILGQKVEFLVSFYNNEISEKSEIFDDQFSVERPDGSNFTLKIRSTKLEDSAMYFCASSVRGGEAFFGQGTRLTVV.

This clonotype was detected many times. The chain uses TRBV19 and TRBJ2-5; D is uncertain. V was trimmed by 5 bases and J by 5 bases, leaving 12 bases between them. Looked up from germline, CDR1 is LNHDA and CDR2 is SQIVND (reference sequence). The CDR3 sequence is 13 residues long. This CDR3 is CASSVGDGETQYF. The CDR3 DNA sequence: TGTGCCAGTAGTGTCGGAGATGGGGAGACCCAGTACTTC.

At least ten counts were recorded for this clonotype. The chain joins TRBV12-3 or TRBV12-4 to TRBJ1-1, with D tentatively TRBD1 (5 bases). The CDR3 loop spans 12 amino acids. V lost 7 bases, J lost 6 bases, and 12 bases lay in between. The CDR3 bases are TGTGCCAGCATTAAAAGGGGCCCTGAAGCTTTCTTT. Translation: CASIKRGPEAFF.

This clonotype was found a few times. The genes are TRBV9 and TRBJ2-1; D is perhaps TRBD2 (5 bases). The CDR3 consists of 16 residues. V dropped 4 bases and J dropped 7 bases, with 21 bases sitting between them. Germline values: CDR1 SGDLS, CDR2 YYNGEE. CDR3: CASSPTGRRGGNEQFF. For the CDR3, the DNA is TGTGCCAGCAGCCCCACGGGAAGGCGCGGTGGTAATGAGCAGTTCTTC.

The V gene is TRBV20-1, the J gene TRBJ2-1, with 8 positions matching TRBD2. Trimming at V came to 5 bases and at J to 6 bases, leaving 9 bases not matched to a gene. CDR3 length: 14 residues. Germline CDR1 is DFQATT and CDR2 is SNEGSKA (reference sequence). CDR3 DNA sequence: TGCAGTGCTCCCGGGACTAGATTGAGCAATGAGCAGTTCTTC. Translation gives CSAPGTRLSNEQFF.

The V gene is TRBV6-1, the J gene TRBJ1-2, with 10 bases that match TRBD1. This CDR3 has 14 residues. Trimming cost V 7 bases and J 5 bases; bases outside gene matches: 7. CDR1 is MNHNS and CDR2 is SASEGT in the germline V gene. The CDR3 region has the DNA TGTGCCAGCAACCGGGACAGGGGCGAGTATGGCTACACCTTC. This codes for CASNRDRGEYGYTF.

This clonotype has only a few counts. This rearrangement joins TRBV7-9 to TRBJ2-2; possibly TRBD2 for D (5 bases). In germline, CDR1 is SEHNR, CDR2 FQNEAQ (reference sequence). The CDR3 runs 14 residues. V was cut by 1 base and J by 7 bases, with 10 bases left in between. In nucleotides, the CDR3 is TGTGCCAGCAGCTTAGGACGGAGGAGCGGGGAGCTGTTTTTT. This translates into CASSLGRRSGELFF.

CDR3 coding DNA: TGCGCCAGCAGCTTTGGCCTTGGCTTGGGACAGGGTCGGACTGAAGCTTTCTTT. As protein: CASSFGLGLGQGRTEAFF. V usage is TRBV5-1 and J usage is TRBJ1-1; 9 bases map to TRBD1. The germline CDR1 and CDR2 sequences are SGHRS and YFSETQ. V trimming: 2 bases; J trimming: 5 bases; junction bases outside the gene matches: 16. The CDR3 totals 18 residues.

This clonotype was recorded many times. V is TRBV5-1 and J is TRBJ2-5; D gene uncertain. The CDR3 spans 13 residues. From germline, CDR1 is SGHRS and CDR2 YFSETQ. Trimming pared 5 bases from V and 1 base from J, leaving 9 bases between. Here the CDR3 DNA reads TGCGCCAGCAGTATACATCGCCAAGAGACCCAGTACTTC. Its translation: CASSIHRQETQYF.

This clonotype was counted at least ten times. As DNA, the CDR3 is TGTGCCAGCAGTGGCGGATTGGGAAATGAAAAACTGTTTTTT. Its protein product is CASSGGLGNEKLFF. The V call is TRBV2, the J call TRBJ1-4; D unclear. Trimming took off 4 bases at V and 5 bases at J, with 11 bases between the two ends. CDR1 and CDR2 from the germline V gene are SNHLY and FYNNEI. This CDR3 is 14 amino acids long.

The chain links TRBV11-3 to TRBJ2-4; no definite D call. The DNA end is a closer match to TRBJ2-5, so the J assignment may be wrong. There are 13 residues in the CDR3. Germline values: CDR1 SGHNT, CDR2 YENEEA. CDR3 loop: CASSLDNRQTQYF. In DNA, the CDR3 is TGTGCCAGCAGCTTAGATAATAGACAGACCCAGTACTTC.

The V and J genes are TRBV4-1 and TRBJ2-3, with D unresolved. V was shortened by 4 bases and J by 0 bases, with 11 bases between the two germline ends. Germline V gene lookup returns CDR1 MGHRA and CDR2 YSYEKL. CDR3 length equals 15 residues. CDR3 sequence (DNA): TGCGCCAGCAGCCCTATTGAATCAAGCACAGATACGCAGTATTTT. This codes for CASSPIESSTDTQYF.

Many counts were recorded for this clonotype. The chain employs TRBV20-1 and TRBJ1-5; perhaps TRBD1 as D (6 bases). The germline V gene encodes CDR1 DFQATT and CDR2 SNEGSKA (reference sequence). The ends were cut back, 6 bases at V and 4 bases at J, with 19 bases in the middle. The CDR3 totals 15 residues. The CDR3 is CSAIQSTGVNQPQHF. DNA for the CDR3: TGCAGTGCAATACAATCGACAGGAGTAAATCAGCCCCAGCATTTT.

This clonotype was found many times. The genes are TRBV2 and TRBJ2-1; D not certain. CDR1 SNHLY and CDR2 FYNNEI come from the germline V gene. V was cut by 2 bases and J by 3 bases, with 11 bases left in between. CDR3 length: 15 residues. CDR3 sequence reads: CASSELDPIYNEQFF. In DNA form, the CDR3 reads TGTGCCAGCAGTGAATTGGACCCGATCTACAATGAGCAGTTCTTC. The full variable domain, rest sourced from reference TRBV2 and TRBJ2-1, is EPEVTQTPSHQVTQMGQEVILRCVPISNHLYFYWYRQILGQKVEFLVSFYNNEISEKSEIFDDQFSVERPDGSNFTLKIRSTKLEDSAMYFCASSELDPIYNEQFFGPGTRLTVL.

This clonotype appeared many times. The genes are TRBV5-1 and TRBJ2-7; 7 bases line up with TRBD2. Germline assignment: CDR1 SGHRS and CDR2 YFSETQ. The CDR3 runs to 15 residues. The ends lost 0 bases at V and 5 bases at J; junction bases unmatched: 8. Here the CDR3 reads CASSLEPSGPNEQYF. CDR3 DNA: TGCGCCAGCAGCTTGGAGCCTAGCGGACCCAACGAGCAGTACTTC.